A single sample gave rise to the 23 T cell receptor beta chains below, sequenced in a study of T cells in localized non-small cell lung cancer. Libraries were prepared by immunoSEQ multiplex PCR; TCRdb keeps only in-frame clonotypes and omits some of them. Of roughly 35,000 clones in the sample, 85% to 95% were seen once. Specimen: peripheral blood, collected before any cancer treatment. These TCRs come from a female donor at least 60 years old with stage I lung adenocarcinoma.

The gene calls are TRBV28 and TRBJ1-1, with D maybe TRBD1 (6 bases). The CDR3 consists of 15 residues. Trimming stripped 7 bases from V and 6 bases from J, with 21 bases between. Germline V gene sequence: CDR1 MDHEN, CDR2 SYDVKM. Here the CDR3 reads CASKGGGRGDSEAFF. For the CDR3, the DNA is TGTGCCAGCAAAGGCGGGGGGCGAGGAGACTCTGAAGCTTTCTTT.

This clone has just one count. The rearrangement links TRBV6-5 to TRBJ2-5, with 10 bases matching TRBD1. CDR3 length: 15 amino acids. Germline loops: CDR1 MNHEY, CDR2 SVGAGI. V lost 6 bases and J lost 5; bases outside the gene matches: 9. CDR3 sequence: CASRTGGVPVETQYF. The DNA of the CDR3 is TGTGCCAGCAGGACAGGGGGCGTCCCGGTGGAGACCCAGTACTTC.

The chain carries TRBV10-3 and TRBJ1-2, with D uncertain. Germline V gene sequence: CDR1 ENHRY, CDR2 SYGVKD. V lost 2 bases, J lost 4 bases, and 11 bases lay in between. The CDR3 has 14 residues. CDR3 loop: CAISEEAGTYGYTF. CDR3 bases: TGTGCCATCAGTGAGGAGGCAGGCACCTATGGCTACACCTTC.

This clone was recorded only once. This chain connects TRBV6-6 to TRBJ1-1, with D uncertain. Germline CDR1 reads MNHNY; CDR2 reads SVGAGI (reference sequence). The length of the CDR3 is 15 residues. Trimming shortened V by 5 bases and J by 3 bases, and 16 bases separated the two germline ends. CDR3 amino acids: CASSPRTARDTEAFF. The CDR3 DNA sequence: TGTGCCAGCAGTCCACGGACGGCCCGGGACACTGAAGCTTTCTTT.

The V and J genes are TRBV27 and TRBJ1-2; 7 positions agree with TRBD1. Trimming cost V 7 bases and J 4 bases; bases outside gene matches: 6. Germline CDR1 and CDR2: MNHEY and SMNVEV (reference sequence). The CDR3 loop spans 13 amino acids. The CDR3 DNA sequence: TGTGCCAGCAAGGGACAGAGACTCTATGGCTACACCTTC. Translating it yields CASKGQRLYGYTF.

The V gene is TRBV19, the J gene TRBJ2-5, with D unresolved. CDR1 LNHDA and CDR2 SQIVND come from the germline V gene (reference sequence). The CDR3 loop spans 13 amino acids. V shed 5 bases and J shed 5 bases, with 12 bases lying between them. CDR3 protein: CASSPVEVETQYF. CDR3 in DNA: TGTGCCAGTAGTCCCGTAGAGGTTGAGACCCAGTACTTC.

J is TRBJ1-1 and V is TRBV5-3; D gene uncertain. TRBV5-3 has ORF status, its function being uncertain. This CDR3 has 15 residues. Trimming took 6 bases from V and 3 from J, leaving 18 bases between them. Here the CDR3 reads CARTILEGLDTEAFF. CDR3 bases: TGTGCCAGAACCATACTGGAAGGGCTGGACACTGAAGCTTTCTTT.

The chain employs TRBV18 and TRBJ1-4; D is uncertain. This CDR3 is 15 amino acids long. Trimming left V 6 bases short and J 2 bases short, with 13 bases between. Per germline, CDR1 KGHSH and CDR2 LQKENI. The CDR3 coding sequence is TGTGCCAGCTCCGTGGCGCAGTGGACTAATGAAAAACTGTTTTTT. The encoded protein is CASSVAQWTNEKLFF.

This chain links TRBV7-8 with TRBJ2-1; 9 bases fit TRBD2. The CDR3 is 16 amino acids. The junction had 5 bases not matched to a gene; V was cut back by 1 base and J by 4 bases. Germline loops: CDR1 SGHVS, CDR2 FQNEAQ. CDR3: CASSLVGGGAYNEQFF. The CDR3 nucleotides are TGTGCCAGCAGCTTAGTAGGCGGGGGGGCTTACAATGAGCAGTTCTTC.

V and J are TRBV19 and TRBJ2-2; 8 bases line up with TRBD1. The J segment lost 6 bases and the V segment lost 6 bases, leaving 0 bases of the junction unmatched. This CDR3 contains 12 residues. The germline CDR1 and CDR2 sequences are LNHDA and SQIVND (reference sequence). The CDR3 bases are TGTGCCAGTAGACAGGGGGCCGGGGAGCTGTTTTTT. This codes for CASRQGAGELFF. Full variable domain (remainder filled in from reference TRBV19 and TRBJ2-2): DGGITQSPKYLFRKEGQNVTLSCEQNLNHDAMYWYRQDPGQGLRLIYYSQIVNDFQKGDIAEGYSVSREKKESFPLTVTSAQKNPTAFYLCASRQGAGELFFGEGSRLTVL.

This chain links TRBV27 with TRBJ2-3, with TRBD2 matching 12 bases. The CDR3 is made up of 15 amino acids. The ends lost 3 bases at V and 4 bases at J; junction bases unmatched: 2. CDR1 is MNHEY and CDR2 is SMNVEV in the germline V gene (reference sequence). The CDR3 spells CASSFLAGGADTQYF. The CDR3 nucleotides are TGTGCCAGCAGTTTTCTAGCGGGGGGGGCAGATACGCAGTATTTT.

This clone was picked up a small number of times. CDR3 nucleotides: TGTGCCAGCAGCTTAGCCTCCGGGGGGGATCAGCCCCAGCATTTT. It codes for CASSLASGGDQPQHF. J is TRBJ1-5 and V is TRBV7-9; D perhaps matches TRBD1 (5 bases). The CDR3 consists of 15 residues. Germline CDR1 and CDR2: SEHNR and FQNEAQ (reference sequence). Trimming took 0 bases from V and 5 from J, leaving 11 bases between them.

The gene calls are TRBV18 and TRBJ2-6, with 8 bases matching TRBD1. V gave up 4 bases and J gave up 2 bases; unmatched junction bases: 13. The CDR3 extends over 19 amino acids. Per germline, CDR1 KGHSH and CDR2 LQKENI. The CDR3: CASSLQGARATTGANVLTF. The CDR3 DNA is TGTGCCAGCTCACTTCAGGGGGCCCGAGCTACGACTGGGGCCAACGTCCTGACTTTC.

The CDR3 loop reads CASSSWGRISGANVLTF. CDR3 nucleotide sequence: TGTGCCAGCAGTTCTTGGGGACGCATCTCTGGGGCCAACGTCCTGACTTTC. The chain has TRBV27 and TRBJ2-6; D possibly matches TRBD1 or TRBD2 (5 bases each). Trimming took off 4 bases at V and 0 bases at J, with 13 bases between the two ends. The CDR3 is made up of 17 amino acids. From germline, CDR1 is MNHEY and CDR2 SMNVEV (reference sequence).

The rearrangement joins TRBV4-3 to TRBJ2-6; perhaps TRBD1 as D (6 bases). V lost 1 base to trimming and J lost 5 bases, with 12 bases between them. CDR1 and CDR2 (germline): LGHNA, YSLEER. The CDR3 runs to 16 residues. The CDR3 sequence is CASSQADRSRANVLTF. The CDR3 DNA reads as TGCGCCAGCAGCCAAGCTGACAGGAGCCGGGCCAACGTCCTGACTTTC.

V usage is TRBV5-1 and J usage is TRBJ1-4; D unclear. From germline, CDR1 is SGHRS and CDR2 YFSETQ. The CDR3 sequence is 13 residues long. Trimming left V 0 bases short and J 7 bases short, with 7 bases between. This CDR3 is CASSLAVGEKLFF. As DNA, the CDR3 is TGCGCCAGCAGCTTGGCGGTTGGTGAAAAACTGTTTTTT.

V gene TRBV27 combines with J gene TRBJ2-7; D is ambiguous. CDR3 size: 13 residues. The V and J ends lost 6 bases and 4 bases respectively, with 13 bases between them. Germline V gene lookup returns CDR1 MNHEY and CDR2 SMNVEV (reference sequence). CDR3 DNA sequence: TGTGCCAGCAGCTCTAGGAGAGGATACGAGCAGTACGTC. Translating it yields CASSSRRGYEQYV.

J is TRBJ1-1 and V is TRBV10-1; perhaps TRBD1 as D (5 bases). V lost 4 bases and J 7 bases, leaving 13 bases between the germline ends. The length of the CDR3 is 13 residues. The germline gives CDR1 WNHNN, CDR2 SYGVQD (reference sequence). CDR3 nucleotides: TGCGCCAGCAGTGGGGGCTTAGGGGTTGAAGCTTTCTTT. Its translation is CASSGGLGVEAFF.

V and J are TRBV19 and TRBJ1-2; weak D call: TRBD1 (5 bases). V shed 6 bases and J shed 1 base, with 21 bases lying between them. Looked up from germline, CDR1 is LNHDA and CDR2 is SQIVND (reference sequence). CDR3 size: 17 residues. The CDR3 DNA reads as TGTGCCAGTAGGGACATAGGGGACTGGCGCCATAACTATGGCTACACCTTC. Protein: CASRDIGDWRHNYGYTF. The entire variable domain, with the rest obtained from reference TRBV19 and TRBJ1-2, is as follows: DGGITQSPKYLFRKEGQNVTLSCEQNLNHDAMYWYRQDPGQGLRLIYYSQIVNDFQKGDIAEGYSVSREKKESFPLTVTSAQKNPTAFYLCASRDIGDWRHNYGYTFGSGTRLTVV.

This clone is a singleton in its sample. Here the CDR3 reads CASSTGPRTAQETQYF. The CDR3 nucleotides read TGCGCCAGCAGCACTGGTCCCCGGACAGCCCAAGAGACCCAGTACTTC. The rearrangement uses TRBV5-1 and TRBJ2-5; tentative D call: TRBD1 (6 bases). The CDR3 has 16 residues. The V gene's germline CDR1 is SGHRS and CDR2 YFSETQ. Trimming pared 4 bases from V and 1 base from J, leaving 17 bases between.

This rearrangement joins TRBV9 to TRBJ2-1; 10 bases match TRBD2. This CDR3 is built from 17 residues. CDR1 and CDR2 (germline): SGDLS, YYNGEE. V dropped 0 bases and J dropped 2; count of bases not matched to a gene: 5. The CDR3 DNA reads TGTGCCAGCAGCGTAGGGCTAGCGGGGGATCCCTACAATGAGCAGTTCTTC. This codes for CASSVGLAGDPYNEQFF.

The chain links TRBV7-2 to TRBJ1-3; D call uncertain. This CDR3 is 16 amino acids long. Trimming removed 5 bases from V and 0 bases from J, with 14 bases in between. Germline V gene data show CDR1 as SGHTA and CDR2 as FQGNSA. The CDR3 DNA reads as TGTGCCAGCAGCCTTAGCATGCGCTTCTCTGGAAACACCATATATTTT. It codes for CASSLSMRFSGNTIYF.

This clone has just one count. The chain carries TRBV6-5 and TRBJ1-3; D uncertain. Germline V CDR1 and CDR2: MNHEY, SVGAGI. The CDR3 has 14 residues. V was shortened by 2 bases and J by 0 bases, with 5 bases between the two germline ends. CDR3 in amino acids: CASSYGTSGNTIYF. CDR3 in DNA: TGTGCCAGCAGTTACGGAACCTCTGGAAACACCATATATTTT.